This T cell receptor beta chain was recovered during a study of T cell clones after liver transplantation. The overall study: Samples came pre-transplant, pre-randomization before withdrawal, and post-randomization after withdrawal ended.

Trimming removed 6 bases at V and 4 bases at J, with 18 bases between. The CDR3 spans 16 residues. CDR1 and CDR2 (germline): SSHAT, FNYEAQ (reference sequence). Profiled with immunoSEQ multiplex PCR; TCRdb holds only in-frame clones, not every one. The sample shows 40,000 to 55,000 clones, over 55% of them seen only once. This clonotype was sampled from a human patient who received a liver transplant. Some T cells may originate from the graft donor. The J gene is TRBJ2-2, the V gene TRBV7-7; D is possibly TRBD1 or TRBD2 (5 bases each). The specimen comprised CD4+ T cells from blood, sampled around 54 months after liver transplant. The CDR3: CASSSSGAGPTGELFF. CDR3 in DNA: TGTGCCAGCAGTTCATCCGGGGCAGGCCCCACCGGGGAGCTGTTTTTT.